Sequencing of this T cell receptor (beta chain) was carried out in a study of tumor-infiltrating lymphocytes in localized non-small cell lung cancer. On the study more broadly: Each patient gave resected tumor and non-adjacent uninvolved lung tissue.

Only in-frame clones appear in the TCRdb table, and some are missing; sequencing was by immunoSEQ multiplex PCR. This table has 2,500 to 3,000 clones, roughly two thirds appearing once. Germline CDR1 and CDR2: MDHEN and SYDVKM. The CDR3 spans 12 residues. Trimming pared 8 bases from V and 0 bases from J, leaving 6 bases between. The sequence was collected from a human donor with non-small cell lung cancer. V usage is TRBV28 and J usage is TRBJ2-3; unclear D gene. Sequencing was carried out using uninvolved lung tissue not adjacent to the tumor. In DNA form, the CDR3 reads TGTGCCAGCGATTCTAGCACAGATACGCAGTATTTT. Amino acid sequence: CASDSSTDTQYF.